The clone carrying this TCR beta chain was observed a single time. Antigen: not known. V lost 3 bases, J lost 4 bases, and 10 bases stayed unmatched. Germline CDR1 reads SGHVS; CDR2 reads FQNEAQ. This CDR3 region has 17 residues. The data originate from a study of graft-versus-host responses after intestinal transplantation. Study-level information: Multivisceral, liver-intestinal, or isolated intestinal transplants were received by the recipients. Tacrolimus and steroids were given for roughly 3 years to all recipients after anti-thymocyte globulin induction. Study findings and constraints: Circulating GvH clone levels at their peak were associated with HvG declines (early post-transplant). Clonal ratios of graft-versus-host to host-versus-graft in allografts were high for patients exhibiting graft-donor T cell macrochimerism.

Profiled with immunoSEQ multiplex PCR; TCRdb holds only in-frame clones, not every one. The sample contains around 130,000 clones, approximately 94% of which appear only once. The chain is built from TRBV7-8 and TRBJ1-5; 9 nucleotides line up with TRBD1. Sample: unstimulated CD4+ T cells sorted from spleen or lymph node cells, taken before intestinal transplant. The sequence derives from a human donor who received an intestinal transplant. CDR3 nucleotides: TGTGCCAGCAGCTTGGATGGGGGACAGGGTGTAAATCAGCCCCAGCATTTT. Translated: CASSLDGGQGVNQPQHF.